What follows describes a single T cell receptor (beta chain). This record comes from a study of identical twins. In TCRdb, the 5' RACE reads were re-called with MiXCR into one record per CDR3 protein. The data hold approximately 230,000 distinct CDR3 sequences, with 6.5% observed a single time. This CDR3 contains 15 residues. Germline CDR1 is SGHDT and CDR2 is YYEEEE. V was shortened by 0 bases and J by 5 bases, with 12 bases between the two germline ends. This sample was also put to use in a study of T cells expressing NK-cell markers.

The chain has TRBV5-6 and TRBJ2-1; D may be TRBD2 (6 bases). This clonotype originated in a woman younger than 30 in good health. Sequenced sample: CD8+ T cells sorted from blood. The CDR3 nucleotides are TGTGCCAGCAGCTTGGGCCTCGGAGGGAACAATGAGCAGTTCTTC. This translates into CASSLGLGGNNEQFF.